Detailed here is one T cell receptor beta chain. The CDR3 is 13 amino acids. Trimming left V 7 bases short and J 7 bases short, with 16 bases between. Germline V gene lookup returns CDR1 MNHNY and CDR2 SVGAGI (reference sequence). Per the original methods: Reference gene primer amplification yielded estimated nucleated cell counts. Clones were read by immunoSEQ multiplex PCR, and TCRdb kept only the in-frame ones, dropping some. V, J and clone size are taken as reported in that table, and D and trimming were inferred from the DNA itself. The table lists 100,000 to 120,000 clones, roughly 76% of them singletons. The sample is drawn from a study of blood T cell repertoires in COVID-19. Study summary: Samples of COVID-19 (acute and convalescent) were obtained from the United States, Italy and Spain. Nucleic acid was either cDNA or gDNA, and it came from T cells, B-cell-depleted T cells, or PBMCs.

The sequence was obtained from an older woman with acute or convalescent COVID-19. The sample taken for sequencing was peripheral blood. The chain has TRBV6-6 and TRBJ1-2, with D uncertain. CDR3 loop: CASTHEVFGGYTF. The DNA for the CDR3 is TGTGCCAGCACGCATGAGGTCTTCGGTGGCTACACCTTC.